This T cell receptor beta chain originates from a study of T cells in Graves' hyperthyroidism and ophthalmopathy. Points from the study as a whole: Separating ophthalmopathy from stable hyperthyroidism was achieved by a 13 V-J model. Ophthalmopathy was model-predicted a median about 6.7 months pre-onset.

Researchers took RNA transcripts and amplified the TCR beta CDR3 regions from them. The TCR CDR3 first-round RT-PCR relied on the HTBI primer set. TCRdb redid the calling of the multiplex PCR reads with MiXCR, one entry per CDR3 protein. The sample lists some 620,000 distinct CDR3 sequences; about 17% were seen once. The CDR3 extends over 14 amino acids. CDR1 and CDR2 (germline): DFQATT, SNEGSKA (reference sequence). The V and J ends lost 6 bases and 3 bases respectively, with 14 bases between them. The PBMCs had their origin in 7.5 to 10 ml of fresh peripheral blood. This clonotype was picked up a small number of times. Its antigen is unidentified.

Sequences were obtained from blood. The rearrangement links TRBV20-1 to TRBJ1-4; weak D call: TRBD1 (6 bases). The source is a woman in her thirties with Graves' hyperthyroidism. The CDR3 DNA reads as TGCAGTGCCAACTCAGGGGTGGCTAATGAAAAACTGTTTTTT. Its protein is CSANSGVANEKLFF.